The 10 T cell receptor beta chains below were found in one sample sequenced in a study of blood T cell repertoires in COVID-19. Repertoires were generated with immunoSEQ multiplex PCR, while TCRdb's copy carries only in-frame clones and drops some. This sample carries about 270,000 clones, over 80% of them seen once, and the ten largest clones take 4.1%. What was sequenced was PBMCs or T cells enriched from blood (not recorded which). The receptors originated from a woman in her twenties or thirties with acute COVID-19.

The gene calls are TRBV15 and TRBJ2-2, with 10 nucleotides matching TRBD1. There are 16 residues in the CDR3. Germline values: CDR1 LNHNV, CDR2 YYDKDF (reference sequence). Trimming removed 3 bases from V and 8 bases from J; junction bases left unmatched: 9. CDR3 region: CATSRQATGGGGELFF. CDR3 sequence (DNA): TGTGCCACCAGCAGGCAGGCGACAGGGGGCGGTGGGGAGCTGTTTTTT.

This chain uses TRBV10-3 with TRBJ2-1; 8 nucleotides agree with TRBD2. CDR1 is ENHRY and CDR2 is SYGVKD in the germline V gene. The V segment lost 8 bases and the J segment 8 bases; nucleotides outside the gene matches: 14. This CDR3 is 15 amino acids long. CDR3 sequence (DNA): TGTGCCATCGCAAGGGGGAGCGGGAGTTCCCATGAGCAGTTCTTC. Translating it yields CAIARGSGSSHEQFF.

The rearrangement uses TRBV27 and TRBJ2-1, with 8 bases that match TRBD2. The CDR3 is 15 amino acids. V shed 9 bases, J shed 4 bases, and the junction held 11 bases outside the gene matches. Germline lookup yields CDR1 MNHEY and CDR2 SMNVEV (reference sequence). The CDR3 DNA is TGTGCCAGTAGATTGTTAAGCGGGAGTTACAATGAGCAGTTCTTC. As protein: CASRLLSGSYNEQFF.

A word on this clone: A far larger clone lies a single base away; this is likely a read error. The chain is built from TRBV10-1 and TRBJ2-3; 9 nucleotides match TRBD2. The V gene's germline CDR1 is WNHNN and CDR2 SYGVQD (reference sequence). The CDR3 runs to 15 residues. V lost 2 bases, J lost 0 bases, and 0 bases stayed unmatched. CDR3 sequence (DNA): TGCGCCAGCAGTGAGACTAGCGGGAGCACAGATACGCAGTATTTT. Its protein is CASSETSGSTDTQYF.

The V and J genes are TRBV27 and TRBJ2-1, with D possibly matching TRBD2 (6 bases). V was trimmed by 9 bases and J by 7 bases, leaving 13 bases between them. This CDR3 spans 12 amino acids. Germline V gene data show CDR1 as MNHEY and CDR2 as SMNVEV (reference sequence). The CDR3 spells CASNLSGNEQFF. The DNA of the CDR3 is TGTGCCAGTAACCTGAGCGGGAATGAGCAGTTCTTC.

The rearrangement joins TRBV9 to TRBJ2-2, with a possible D match to TRBD1 (5 bases). Germline values: CDR1 SGDLS, CDR2 YYNGEE. The length of the CDR3 is 14 residues. V was shortened by 3 bases and J by 0 bases, with 6 bases between the two germline ends. For the CDR3, the DNA is TGTGCCAGCAGCGGGACACCGAACACCGGGGAGCTGTTTTTT. This translates into CASSGTPNTGELFF.

The chain employs TRBV15 and TRBJ2-2; TRBD1 matches at 12 bases. The V and J ends lost 3 bases and 8 bases, in that order; junction bases with no gene match: 7. Per germline, CDR1 LNHNV and CDR2 YYDKDF (reference sequence). The CDR3 is made up of 16 amino acids. This CDR3 reads CATSRGTGGASGELFF. The CDR3 DNA reads TGTGCCACCAGCAGGGGGACAGGGGGCGCGTCGGGGGAGCTGTTTTTT.

DNA for the CDR3: TGTGCCAGCAGTTTACGGAGATTTAATTCACCCCTCCACTTT. Its translation: CASSLRRFNSPLHF. V usage is TRBV27 and J usage is TRBJ1-6; D remains unclear. CDR1 MNHEY and CDR2 SMNVEV come from the germline V gene (reference sequence). The CDR3 extends over 14 amino acids. The germline V and J ends were trimmed by 2 bases and 6 bases, with 8 bases remaining between them.

V usage is TRBV12-3 or TRBV12-4 and J usage is TRBJ2-7, with 8 bases that match TRBD2. This CDR3 has 12 amino acids. Losses at the gene ends were 10 bases for V and 1 base for J; bases not matched to a gene: 3. CDR3 nucleotide sequence: TGTGCCACAGCGGGAGAGTCCTACGAGCAGTACTTC. Translating it yields CATAGESYEQYF.

This chain links TRBV5-1 with TRBJ1-5; D might be TRBD1 (6 bases). V lost 0 bases, J lost 4 bases, and 14 bases lay in between. This CDR3 spans 16 amino acids. Germline lookup yields CDR1 SGHRS and CDR2 YFSETQ. The CDR3 is CASSLEGRGGNQPQHF. The DNA for the CDR3 is TGCGCCAGCAGCTTGGAGGGCAGGGGTGGAAATCAGCCCCAGCATTTT.